The 28 T cell receptor beta chains reported below all come from one sample, sequenced in a study of beta chain features in type 1 diabetes. Notes on the study in general: Researchers report that Type 1 diabetes patients had moderately but significantly shorter TCRB CDR3s across all four CD4+ subsets.

No antigen has been assigned to these receptors. The study reverse transcribed the entire isolated RNA, so it sequenced expressed TCRB transcripts. TCRdb's copy holds only in-frame clones and misses some; the assay was immunoSEQ multiplex PCR. The profile shows 300,000 to 350,000 clones, approximately 15% of them singletons. The sequenced sample consisted of naive CD4+ T cells from blood. The origin of the receptors is a woman younger than 35 with type 1 diabetes.

This clone was seen only a few times. V and J are TRBV7-2 and TRBJ2-5, with 10 bases identical to TRBD2. CDR3 length: 18 residues. Germline values: CDR1 SGHTA, CDR2 FQGNSA. With 1 base clipped from V and 5 bases from J, the junction kept 13 bases outside the gene matches. CDR3 nucleotide sequence: TGTGCCAGCAGCTTAGTTCGTCAACTAGCGGGGACGGGGGAGACCCAGTACTTC. Translated, it gives CASSLVRQLAGTGETQYF.

CDR3 coding DNA: TGTGCCAGCATGGGGGGGACTAATGACAGATACAATGAGCAGTTCTTC. Its protein is CASMGGTNDRYNEQFF. The rearrangement joins TRBV7-9 to TRBJ2-1, with 7 positions matching TRBD2. V lost 7 bases to trimming and J lost 4 bases; unmatched junction nucleotides: 13. The germline V gene has CDR1 SEHNR and CDR2 FQNEAQ (reference sequence). The CDR3 spans 16 residues. The whole variable domain, filled in from reference TRBV7-9 and TRBJ2-1, reads DTGVSQNPRHKITKRGQNVTFRCDPISEHNRLYWYRQTLGQGPEFLTYFQNEAQLEKSRLLSDRFSAERPKGSFSTLEIQRTEQGDSAMYLCASMGGTNDRYNEQFFGPGTRLTVL.

The table lists this clone with a few counts. The chain employs TRBV18 and TRBJ2-1; 11 nucleotides match TRBD2. Germline V gives CDR1 KGHSH, CDR2 LQKENI. V gave up 3 bases and J gave up 0 bases; unmatched junction bases: 13. This CDR3 region has 20 residues. In nucleotides, the CDR3 is TGTGCCAGCTCACCCCAGGGGGCAACTAGCGGGAGAAGCTCCTACAATGAGCAGTTCTTC. This translates into CASSPQGATSGRSSYNEQFF.

This clone has a handful of counts. Other DNA sequences in this sample translate to the same CDR3. This chain joins TRBV18 and TRBJ2-1, with 9 bases matching TRBD2. In germline, CDR1 is KGHSH, CDR2 LQKENI. CDR3 length: 14 amino acids. The V gene end was trimmed by 3 bases and the J gene end by 4 bases; junction bases not matched to a gene: 1. The CDR3 DNA sequence: TGTGCCAGCTCACCTAGCGGGAGTTACAATGAGCAGTTCTTC. It translates to CASSPSGSYNEQFF.

The rearrangement joins TRBV2 to TRBJ1-2, with 10 bases matching TRBD1. Germline values: CDR1 SNHLY, CDR2 FYNNEI. The CDR3 has 13 residues. V trimming: 6 bases; J trimming: 6 bases; junction bases outside the gene matches: 4. The CDR3: CASREGQGNGYTF. The CDR3 DNA follows: TGTGCCAGCAGGGAGGGACAGGGGAATGGCTACACCTTC.

The chain joins TRBV7-2 to TRBJ2-3; TRBD2 matches 7 bases. The V and J ends lost 5 bases and 5 bases, in that order; junction bases with no gene match: 16. The CDR3 has 17 residues. Germline lookup yields CDR1 SGHTA and CDR2 FQGNSA. This CDR3 is CASSRGPGASGVDTQYF. CDR3 DNA: TGTGCCAGCAGCCGCGGGCCCGGGGCTAGCGGTGTAGATACGCAGTATTTT.

CDR3 in amino acids: CASRPGGSVQETQYF. CDR3 nucleotide sequence: TGTGCCAGCAGACCGGGGGGTTCTGTACAAGAGACCCAGTACTTC. The chain has TRBV7-9 and TRBJ2-5, with 7 positions matching TRBD2. This CDR3 has 15 residues. Germline trimming cut 6 bases from V and 2 bases from J; bases unmatched to any gene: 9. In germline, CDR1 is SEHNR, CDR2 FQNEAQ (reference sequence).

This clone turned up a few times. The chain carries TRBV6-1 and TRBJ1-5; no clear D gene. The V end lost 3 bases, the J end lost 0 bases, and 9 bases lay between the germline ends. The V gene's germline CDR1 is MNHNS and CDR2 SASEGT. This CDR3 comprises 15 residues. This CDR3 reads CASSDIAYSNQPQHF. Written as DNA, the CDR3 is TGTGCCAGCAGTGATATAGCCTATAGCAATCAGCCCCAGCATTTT.

The V call is TRBV5-6, the J call TRBJ2-7, with D hard to call. This CDR3 has 12 residues. CDR1 and CDR2 (germline): SGHDT, YYEEEE. V gave up 4 bases and J gave up 6 bases, with 11 bases separating them. CDR3 sequence (DNA): TGTGCCAGCAGCCTCCGACTGGCCGAGCAGTACTTC. Translating gives CASSLRLAEQYF. Variable domain in full (rest from reference TRBV5-6 and TRBJ2-7): DAGVTQSPTHLIKTRGQQVTLRCSPKSGHDTVSWYQQALGQGPQFIFQYYEEEERQRGNFPDRFSGHQFPNYSSELNVNALLLGDSALYLCASSLRLAEQYFGPGTRLTVT.

The chain combines TRBV4-3 with TRBJ1-5, with D unclear. The CDR3 has 16 residues. V was clipped by 0 bases and J by 7 bases, with 16 bases between them. Germline loops: CDR1 LGHNA, CDR2 YSLEER. DNA for the CDR3: TGCGCCAGCAGCCAAGAGAGGGAGGGAATGGGGCAGCCCCAGCATTTT. The encoded protein is CASSQEREGMGQPQHF.

The sample holds a few counts of this clone. The J gene is TRBJ1-1, the V gene TRBV5-1; D remains unclear. V lost 0 bases and J lost 1, with 7 bases in between. Germline CDR1 reads SGHRS; CDR2 reads YFSETQ. The CDR3 runs to 14 residues. CDR3 sequence: CASSLARGNTEAFF. The CDR3 DNA is TGCGCCAGCAGCTTGGCCCGGGGGAACACTGAAGCTTTCTTT.

This sequence joins TRBV7-9 and TRBJ1-1, with 7 bases that match TRBD1. V gave up 3 bases and J gave up 5 bases; unmatched junction bases: 6. The CDR3 length is 14 residues. Germline V CDR1 and CDR2: SEHNR, FQNEAQ (reference sequence). CDR3 sequence: CASSFSTTGTEAFF. DNA for the CDR3: TGTGCCAGCAGCTTCTCCACGACAGGGACTGAAGCTTTCTTT.

The V and J genes are TRBV30 and TRBJ2-7, with D perhaps TRBD1 (6 bases). CDR3 size: 14 residues. V lost 2 bases, J lost 3 bases, and 14 bases lay in between. Germline CDR1 is GTSNPN and CDR2 is SVGIG (reference sequence). CDR3 region: CAWSKGQGFYEQYV. CDR3 nucleotide sequence: TGTGCCTGGAGTAAAGGGCAGGGGTTCTACGAGCAGTACGTC.

Remarks on this clone: Other DNA variants within this sample encode the same CDR3. V usage is TRBV5-1 and J usage is TRBJ2-1; 10 bases are shared with TRBD2. Unmatched junction bases numbered 5, after V lost 0 bases and J lost 8 bases. Per the germline V gene, CDR1 is SGHRS and CDR2 is YFSETQ. The CDR3 is 15 amino acids. In DNA form, the CDR3 reads TGCGCCAGCAGCTTGGGGCTAGCGGGAGTGGATGAGCAGTTCTTC. Amino acid sequence: CASSLGLAGVDEQFF.

The rearrangement uses TRBV15 and TRBJ2-7; TRBD1 agrees at 10 bases. Germline V gene data show CDR1 as LNHNV and CDR2 as YYDKDF (reference sequence). The CDR3 spans 17 residues. Trimming at V came to 0 bases and at J to 3 bases, leaving 8 bases not matched to a gene. CDR3 coding DNA: TGTGCCACCAGCAGAGATGGCGGACAGGGGGTTTACTACGAGCAGTACTTC. Amino acid sequence: CATSRDGGQGVYYEQYF.

This clone was observed a single time. The chain is built from TRBV9 and TRBJ2-3; no reliable D call. CDR1 is SGDLS and CDR2 is YYNGEE in the germline V gene. V lost 3 bases and J lost 1, with 15 bases in between. CDR3 length: 16 amino acids. CDR3 region: CASSARTTARTDTQYF. CDR3 coding DNA: TGTGCCAGCAGCGCTAGAACCACCGCCCGCACAGATACGCAGTATTTT.

The chain employs TRBV18 and TRBJ2-5; TRBD2 matches at 12 bases. Losses at the gene ends were 0 bases for V and 5 bases for J; bases not matched to a gene: 10. The CDR3 has 18 amino acids. Germline CDR1 KGHSH, CDR2 LQKENI. The CDR3 DNA reads as TGTGCCAGCTCACCACCGGCTAGCGGGAGGGCCGGGTCGGAGACCCAGTACTTC. Translated: CASSPPASGRAGSETQYF. The complete variable domain, with remaining parts taken from reference TRBV18 and TRBJ2-5, reads NAGVMQNPRHLVRRRGQEARLRCSPMKGHSHVYWYRQLPEEGLKFMVYLQKENIIDESGMPKERFSAEFPKEGPSILRIQQVVRGDSAAYFCASSPPASGRAGSETQYFGPGTRLLVL.

The chain is built from TRBV30 and TRBJ1-5, with D perhaps matching TRBD1 (5 bases). Germline V gene data show CDR1 as GTSNPN and CDR2 as SVGIG (reference sequence). Trimming took 3 bases from V and 5 from J, leaving 11 bases between them. The CDR3 covers 13 residues. As DNA, the CDR3 is TGTGCCTGGAGCTATTCGGGGGATCAGCCCCAGCATTTT. Residues: CAWSYSGDQPQHF.

The sample holds a few counts of this clone. The CDR3 nucleotides are TGTGCCAGCAGCCGCCGTCTCTCCAGGACCTACAATGAGCAGTTCTTC. Amino acid sequence: CASSRRLSRTYNEQFF. The chain employs TRBV5-6 and TRBJ2-1; D call uncertain. Germline V gene lookup returns CDR1 SGHDT and CDR2 YYEEEE. This CDR3 contains 16 residues. Trimming shortened V by 4 bases and J by 2 bases, and 16 bases separated the two germline ends.

V gene TRBV29-1 combines with J gene TRBJ1-1, with 8 bases that match TRBD1. The CDR3 sequence is 18 residues long. The V segment lost 4 bases and the J segment 7 bases; nucleotides outside the gene matches: 23. Per the germline V gene, CDR1 is SQVTM and CDR2 is ANQGSEA. Written as DNA, the CDR3 is TGCAGCGTTGCTCCTACCCCTTCGACAGGGGCCATGGAAATTGAAGCTTTCTTT. This sequence encodes CSVAPTPSTGAMEIEAFF.

This clone came up a few times. The chain links TRBV7-2 to TRBJ2-7; a weak D match, TRBD1 (5 bases). The V gene's germline CDR1 is SGHTA and CDR2 FQGNSA. The CDR3 extends over 14 amino acids. Trimming took 7 bases from V and 5 from J, leaving 18 bases between them. The CDR3 here is CASNNGPGNDEQYV. In DNA form, the CDR3 reads TGTGCCAGCAATAACGGCCCAGGGAACGACGAGCAGTACGTC.

This clone was seen a few times. The genes are TRBV5-4 and TRBJ2-3; D is undetermined. V was shortened by 0 bases and J by 1 base, with 12 bases between the two germline ends. The germline V gene encodes CDR1 SGHNT and CDR2 YYREEE (reference sequence). The CDR3 has 16 residues. This CDR3 is CASSLERWYGTDTQYF. CDR3 DNA sequence: TGTGCCAGCAGCTTGGAGAGGTGGTACGGCACAGATACGCAGTATTTT.

The chain combines TRBV9 with TRBJ1-2; 11 bases agree with TRBD1. The CDR3 totals 18 residues. CDR1 is SGDLS and CDR2 is YYNGEE in the germline V gene. With V trimmed by 0 bases and J by 4 bases, 11 bases remained unmatched. The CDR3 protein is CASSVEPVRTGGGYGYTF. DNA of the CDR3: TGTGCCAGCAGCGTAGAACCAGTGAGGACAGGGGGCGGCTATGGCTACACCTTC.

The gene calls are TRBV7-2 and TRBJ2-6; unclear D gene. Germline V CDR1 and CDR2: SGHTA, FQGNSA. The CDR3 is made up of 14 amino acids. Trimming took 5 bases from V and 3 from J, leaving 8 bases between them. In DNA form, the CDR3 reads TGTGCCAGCAGCCCCGCCGGTGGGGCCAACGTCCTGACTTTC. This encodes CASSPAGGANVLTF.

This clone occurred a few times. This sample includes further DNA sequences coding for the same CDR3. The chain employs TRBV28 and TRBJ2-1; the match to TRBD2 covers 9 bases. Germline-derived CDR1 and CDR2 are MDHEN and SYDVKM. With 4 bases clipped from V and 1 base from J, the junction kept 5 bases outside the gene matches. This CDR3 has 16 residues. The CDR3 reads CASSSPAGGSYNEQFF. CDR3 in DNA: TGTGCCAGCAGTTCCCCGGCGGGAGGGTCCTACAATGAGCAGTTCTTC.

Only a few counts were recorded for this clone. This rearrangement joins TRBV2 to TRBJ2-5; D might be TRBD1 (6 bases). V gave up 6 bases and J gave up 2 bases, with 10 bases separating them. The CDR3 has 13 amino acids. CDR1 and CDR2 from the germline V gene are SNHLY and FYNNEI. CDR3: CASSGTRQETQYF. The CDR3 DNA is TGTGCCAGCAGCGGGACACGGCAAGAGACCCAGTACTTC.

This chain connects TRBV19 to TRBJ2-7; D is perhaps TRBD1 (6 bases). The CDR3 spans 15 residues. V lost 3 bases to trimming and J lost 2 bases, with 14 bases between them. Per the germline V gene, CDR1 is LNHDA and CDR2 is SQIVND (reference sequence). In DNA form, the CDR3 reads TGTGCCAGTAGTATTCAGATCGACAGGCCCTACGAGCAGTACTTC. As protein: CASSIQIDRPYEQYF.

The chain combines TRBV11-2 with TRBJ1-4; D unclear. Per germline, CDR1 SGHAT and CDR2 FQNNGV. The CDR3 spans 16 residues. Trimming shortened V by 0 bases and J by 8 bases, and 16 bases separated the two germline ends. The CDR3 sequence is CASSLDGRLGGEKLFF. Written as DNA, the CDR3 is TGTGCCAGCAGCTTAGATGGTAGATTGGGAGGCGAAAAACTGTTTTTT.